The 22 T cell receptor beta chains below come from one sample, sequenced in a study of a mutant IDH1 vaccine in newly diagnosed glioma. Sequencing used immunoSEQ multiplex PCR; TCRdb keeps in-frame clones, though not all of them. The top ten clones hold roughly 2.4% of a sample with 40,000 or so clones, around 84% of them seen once. Time point specified: week 23, last vaccination. Doses comprised 300 ug of mutant IDH1 20-mer peptide each, plus topical imiquimod. Their antigens remain unidentified. Source: PBMCs, taken from a glioma patient whose treatment included an IDH1 peptide vaccine. The source is a woman between 18 and 30 years old with glioma. Some clones in this sample may be carry-over from other donors' samples.

The gene calls are TRBV29-1 and TRBJ1-4; possibly TRBD1 for D (5 bases). Trimming took off 7 bases at V and 0 bases at J, with 6 bases between the two ends. Germline values: CDR1 SQVTM, CDR2 ANQGSEA. The CDR3 extends over 12 amino acids. The CDR3 DNA reads TGCAGCGCAGGGTCAACTAATGAAAAACTGTTTTTT. This gives the protein CSAGSTNEKLFF. Combining the CDR3 with reference TRBV29-1 and TRBJ1-4 gives the whole variable domain SAVISQKPSRDICQRGTSLTIQCQVDSQVTMMFWYRQQPGQSLTLIATANQGSEATYESGFVIDKFPISRPNLTFSTLTVSNMSPEDSSIYLCSAGSTNEKLFFGSGTQLSVL.

This clone was observed a single time. J is TRBJ2-7 and V is TRBV29-1; D is perhaps TRBD2 (5 bases). V was shortened by 7 bases and J by 3 bases, with 16 bases between the two germline ends. The CDR3 runs to 13 residues. Germline loops: CDR1 SQVTM, CDR2 ANQGSEA. The CDR3 nucleotides are TGCAGCGCCCAAATGGTTACTAGCTACGAGCAGTACTTC. As protein: CSAQMVTSYEQYF.

The rearrangement links TRBV19 to TRBJ1-1, with a weak D call TRBD1 (5 bases). This CDR3 spans 12 amino acids. V lost 3 bases and J lost 8, with 10 bases in between. CDR1 is LNHDA and CDR2 is SQIVND in the germline V gene (reference sequence). The CDR3 sequence is CASSIRAGEAFF. Here the CDR3 DNA reads TGTGCCAGTAGTATTCGGGCAGGGGAAGCTTTCTTT.

CDR3 DNA: TGTGCCAGCAGCTCTTTACGACAGCTAGATAATTCACCCCTCCACTTT. Its translation: CASSSLRQLDNSPLHF. The chain couples TRBV7-6 to TRBJ1-6, with a tentative D call TRBD1 (5 bases). Germline V CDR1 and CDR2: SGHVS, FNYEAQ. CDR3 length equals 16 residues. V was pared by 4 bases and J by 5 bases, with 15 bases between.

The chain joins TRBV5-1 to TRBJ2-1, with 7 bases fitting TRBD1. There are 15 residues in the CDR3. CDR1 is SGHRS, CDR2 YFSETQ, per germline. With 4 bases clipped from V and 5 bases from J, the junction kept 9 bases outside the gene matches. The CDR3 loop reads CASSIRQGGDNEQFF. The CDR3 region has the DNA TGCGCCAGCAGCATTAGACAGGGTGGGGACAATGAGCAGTTCTTC.

The chain couples TRBV7-6 to TRBJ2-2; possibly TRBD2 for D (7 bases). V lost 1 base and J lost 3, with 12 bases in between. Germline CDR1 reads SGHVS; CDR2 reads FNYEAQ. This CDR3 comprises 16 residues. The CDR3 protein is CASSLGAGAYTGELFF. CDR3 nucleotides: TGTGCCAGCAGCTTAGGGGCGGGGGCCTACACCGGGGAGCTGTTTTTT.

The chain couples TRBV5-1 to TRBJ1-1; D is perhaps TRBD1 (6 bases). V lost 2 bases and J 4 bases, leaving 15 bases between the germline ends. This CDR3 region has 15 residues. Germline V gene data show CDR1 as SGHRS and CDR2 as YFSETQ. CDR3 DNA: TGCGCCAGCAGCTTACCCGACAGGCTGACCACTGAAGCTTTCTTT. Encoded protein: CASSLPDRLTTEAFF.

This chain uses TRBV14 with TRBJ1-2; D possibly corresponds to TRBD1 (5 bases). Germline CDR1 reads SGHDN; CDR2 reads FVKESK. CDR3 length: 13 residues. V shed 4 bases and J shed 7 bases, with 13 bases lying between them. The CDR3 nucleotides read TGTGCCAGCAGCCGCGTTTACGGGGCTGGCTACACCTTC. It specifies CASSRVYGAGYTF.

The chain joins TRBV5-4 to TRBJ1-1; no clear D. CDR3 length: 14 amino acids. CDR1 and CDR2 (germline): SGHNT, YYREEE (reference sequence). V was shortened by 0 bases and J by 1 base, with 7 bases between the two germline ends. CDR3 region: CASSLVQANTEAFF. CDR3 nucleotide sequence: TGTGCCAGCAGCTTGGTCCAGGCGAACACTGAAGCTTTCTTT.

The chain uses TRBV29-1 and TRBJ2-3; a possible D gene is TRBD2 (7 bases). Trimming stripped 4 bases from V and 3 bases from J, with 11 bases between. The CDR3 length is 13 residues. Germline V lookup: CDR1 SQVTM, CDR2 ANQGSEA. CDR3 sequence: CSVAGGRTDTQYF. The CDR3 coding sequence is TGCAGCGTTGCGGGGGGCCGAACAGATACGCAGTATTTT.

The V gene is TRBV7-9, the J gene TRBJ2-7; 12 bases are a match to TRBD1. This CDR3 spans 17 amino acids. V shed 6 bases and J 3 bases; nucleotides not matched to a gene: 12. Germline CDR1 is SEHNR and CDR2 is FQNEAQ (reference sequence). CDR3 coding DNA: TGTGCCAGCAGGCCTGTCCCGGGACAGGGGGCTGTCTACGAGCAGTACTTC. This sequence encodes CASRPVPGQGAVYEQYF.

This sequence joins TRBV6-1 and TRBJ2-5; D tentatively reads TRBD1 or TRBD2 (5 bases each). With 6 bases removed from V and 2 bases from J, the gap between germline ends came to 13 bases. Germline loops: CDR1 MNHNS, CDR2 SASEGT. The CDR3 runs 14 residues. The CDR3 sequence is CASSRGSSQETQYF. The CDR3, as DNA: TGTGCCAGCAGCCGGGGCTCATCTCAAGAGACCCAGTACTTC.

This clone showed up just a few times. This chain uses TRBV5-8 with TRBJ1-1; D uncertain. Germline V gene data show CDR1 as SGHTS and CDR2 as YDEGEE. With 2 bases removed from V and 5 bases from J, the gap between germline ends came to 10 bases. The length of the CDR3 is 13 residues. The CDR3 DNA reads TGTGCCAGCAGCTTTACAAGACGGACTGAAGCTTTCTTT. Amino acid sequence: CASSFTRRTEAFF.

The rearrangement links TRBV19 to TRBJ2-7, with D perhaps TRBD2 (7 bases). This CDR3 has 15 amino acids. Per germline, CDR1 LNHDA and CDR2 SQIVND (reference sequence). With 6 bases removed from V and 4 bases from J, the gap between germline ends came to 19 bases. CDR3 DNA sequence: TGTGCCAGTAGCTACGGACTAGGGGGGTGGTACGAGCAGTACTTC. Its translation is CASSYGLGGWYEQYF.

This clone was seen only once. This chain connects TRBV19 to TRBJ1-4; D is unresolved. V lost 5 bases, J lost 6 bases, and 16 bases lay in between. This CDR3 has 15 residues. The germline V gene encodes CDR1 LNHDA and CDR2 SQIVND (reference sequence). The CDR3 bases are TGTGCCAGTAGTCCCCAGGAGGGAGGTTATGAAAAACTGTTTTTT. The encoded protein is CASSPQEGGYEKLFF. Using reference TRBV19 and TRBJ1-4 for the parts outside the CDR3, the full variable domain is DGGITQSPKYLFRKEGQNVTLSCEQNLNHDAMYWYRQDPGQGLRLIYYSQIVNDFQKGDIAEGYSVSREKKESFPLTVTSAQKNPTAFYLCASSPQEGGYEKLFFGSGTQLSVL.

J is TRBJ1-1 and V is TRBV10-1; the D is unclear. The CDR3 extends over 12 amino acids. Germline V gene data show CDR1 as WNHNN and CDR2 as SYGVQD (reference sequence). Trimming shortened V by 7 bases and J by 6 bases, and 12 bases separated the two germline ends. CDR3 amino acids: CASTREAPEAFF. The CDR3 coding sequence is TGCGCCAGCACTCGGGAAGCGCCTGAAGCTTTCTTT.

This clone was recorded a few times. This chain connects TRBV5-6 to TRBJ1-1; 7 bases line up with TRBD1. This CDR3 spans 14 amino acids. After removal of 4 bases from V and 1 base from J, the junction contained 4 bases not matched to a gene. Germline V lookup: CDR1 SGHDT, CDR2 YYEEEE. The CDR3 protein is CASSRTGWNTEAFF. The CDR3, as DNA: TGTGCCAGCAGCAGGACAGGTTGGAACACTGAAGCTTTCTTT.

The chain recombines TRBV5-1 with TRBJ2-7; the D is unclear. The CDR3 has 14 residues. Germline V gene data show CDR1 as SGHRS and CDR2 as YFSETQ. V was clipped by 0 bases and J by 0 bases, with 7 bases between them. The DNA for the CDR3 is TGCGCCAGCAGCTTGGGGTTTTTCTCCTACGAGCAGTACTTC. Its translation: CASSLGFFSYEQYF.

The chain carries TRBV27 and TRBJ1-5; 8 bases fit TRBD1. Losses at the gene ends were 3 bases for V and 6 bases for J; bases not matched to a gene: 4. Germline V gives CDR1 MNHEY, CDR2 SMNVEV (reference sequence). This CDR3 is 14 amino acids long. The DNA for the CDR3 is TGTGCCAGCAGTTTCCAGGGGGCTAGTCAGCCCCAGCATTTT. Translated, it gives CASSFQGASQPQHF.

V usage is TRBV27 and J usage is TRBJ2-7; D perhaps matches TRBD2 (6 bases). The CDR3 extends over 13 amino acids. The V gene's germline CDR1 is MNHEY and CDR2 SMNVEV (reference sequence). The ends were cut back, 2 bases at V and 5 bases at J, with 10 bases in the middle. The CDR3 DNA reads as TGTGCCAGCAGTTTAGCGGGACTCAACGAGCAGTACTTC. It translates to CASSLAGLNEQYF.

The chain recombines TRBV2 with TRBJ1-1; possibly TRBD1 for D (6 bases). Trimming pared 9 bases from V and 1 base from J, leaving 15 bases between. Germline lookup yields CDR1 SNHLY and CDR2 FYNNEI. The CDR3 loop spans 14 amino acids. CDR3 sequence reads: CARAKDRTNTEAFF. CDR3 coding DNA: TGTGCCAGAGCCAAGGACAGAACGAACACTGAAGCTTTCTTT.

The CDR3: CSVLGSYNEQFF. The CDR3, as DNA: TGCAGCGTTCTCGGCTCCTACAATGAGCAGTTCTTC. V and J are TRBV29-1 and TRBJ2-1; unclear D gene. V lost 5 bases and J 0 bases, leaving 5 bases between the germline ends. This CDR3 comprises 12 residues. Germline V CDR1 and CDR2: SQVTM, ANQGSEA.